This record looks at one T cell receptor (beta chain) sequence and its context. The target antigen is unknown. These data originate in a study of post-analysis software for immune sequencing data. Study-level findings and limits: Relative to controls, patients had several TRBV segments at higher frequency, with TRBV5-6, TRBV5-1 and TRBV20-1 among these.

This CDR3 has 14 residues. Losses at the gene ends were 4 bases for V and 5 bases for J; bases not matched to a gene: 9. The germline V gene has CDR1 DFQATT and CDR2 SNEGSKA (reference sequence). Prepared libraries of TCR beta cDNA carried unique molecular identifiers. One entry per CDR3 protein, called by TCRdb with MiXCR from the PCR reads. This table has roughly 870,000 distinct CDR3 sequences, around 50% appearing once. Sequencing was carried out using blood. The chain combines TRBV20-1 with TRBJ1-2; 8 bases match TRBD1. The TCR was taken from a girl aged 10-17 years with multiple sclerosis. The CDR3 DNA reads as TGCAGTGCTAACCGCCAGGGACAGGCATATGGCTACACCTTC. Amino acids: CSANRQGQAYGYTF.